The rows below give T cell receptor beta chains drawn from one sample of a study of blood T cell repertoires in COVID-19. Using immunoSEQ multiplex PCR, the repertoire was profiled, and TCRdb retains in-frame clones only, with some absent. The table records 120,000 to 150,000 clones, roughly 90% of them present only once. The sample was peripheral blood. These receptors were obtained from a human donor in a cohort sampled during active COVID-19. Each CDR3 is given with its conserved first and last residue. The order of the fields is V gene, clone size, D gene, J gene, CDR3 DNA, CDR3 protein. D genes are given only for firm matches. Clone size is shown for a subset of rows, as once, few, many or a class of expanded clone.

V: TRBV7-9; size: .; D: TRBD2; J: TRBJ2-7; DNA: TGTGCCAGCAGCCGAGGGGAGGGTGCCTACGAGCAGTACTTC; CDR3: CASSRGEGAYEQYF
V: TRBV19; size: .; D: .; J: TRBJ1-1; DNA: TGTGCCAGTAGTATCCCGGGGAAAGTGAACACTGAAGCTTTCTTT; CDR3: CASSIPGKVNTEAFF
V: TRBV4-3; size: .; D: .; J: TRBJ2-7; DNA: TGCGCCAGCAGCCAAGAGTCATGGAGGTACGAGCAGTACTTC; CDR3: CASSQESWRYEQYF
V: TRBV19; size: .; D: TRBD2; J: TRBJ2-7; DNA: TGTGCCAGTAAGGAGCGGGGCTCCTACGAGCAGTACTTC; CDR3: CASKERGSYEQYF
V: TRBV5-4; size: .; D: .; J: TRBJ1-1; DNA: TGTGCCAGCAGCGCCTCAGGGGCGCGGGCCACTGAAGCTTTCTTT; CDR3: CASSASGARATEAFF
V: TRBV11-2; size: .; D: TRBD2; J: TRBJ2-3; DNA: TGTGCCAGCAGCCAAGGGACTAGCGGGATCACAGATACGCAGTATTTT; CDR3: CASSQGTSGITDTQYF
V: TRBV9; size: few; D: TRBD1; J: TRBJ1-3; DNA: TGTGCCAGCAGCGTACAGGGGGTTGGTGGAAACACCATATATTTT; CDR3: CASSVQGVGGNTIYF
V: TRBV3-1/TRBV3-2; size: .; D: .; J: TRBJ2-7; DNA: TGTGCCAGCAGTTACGGGACGGGACTCTACGAGCAGTACTTC; CDR3: CASSYGTGLYEQYF
V: TRBV19; size: .; D: .; J: TRBJ2-4; DNA: TGTGCCAGTAGTCGGAAGGGGGCCAAAAACATTCAGTACTTC; CDR3: CASSRKGAKNIQYF
V: TRBV12-3/TRBV12-4; size: .; D: .; J: TRBJ1-5; DNA: TGTGCCAGCAGTTTCTCGGTCAATCAGCCCCAGCATTTT; CDR3: CASSFSVNQPQHF
V: TRBV18; size: .; D: TRBD2; J: TRBJ2-3; DNA: TGTGCCAGCTCACCACAGGGACTAGCGGGCTACACAGATACGCAGTATTTT; CDR3: CASSPQGLAGYTDTQYF
V: TRBV7-2; size: .; D: .; J: TRBJ2-2; DNA: TGTGCCAGCAGCTTAGCGCCCCAGGGAAACACCGGGGAGCTGTTTTTT; CDR3: CASSLAPQGNTGELFF
V: TRBV30; size: few; D: .; J: TRBJ1-5; DNA: TGTGCCTGGAGGGGGCAGCCAAATCAGCCCCAGCATTTT; CDR3: CAWRGQPNQPQHF
V: TRBV4-3; size: .; D: TRBD1; J: TRBJ1-2; DNA: TGCGCCAGCAGCCCCAGGGGGCGGTTTGGCTACACCTTC; CDR3: CASSPRGRFGYTF
V: TRBV7-9; size: .; D: TRBD1; J: TRBJ1-2; DNA: TGTGCCAGCAGCCCATTGGACAGGGTGAATGGCTACACCTTC; CDR3: CASSPLDRVNGYTF
V: TRBV7-2; size: .; D: TRBD1; J: TRBJ2-5; DNA: TGTGCCAGCAGCAGGGCGAAGACAGGGGGAGAGACCCAGTACTTC; CDR3: CASSRAKTGGETQYF
V: TRBV6-1; size: few; D: TRBD1; J: TRBJ2-7; DNA: TGTGCCAGCAGTGACCGACAGGGGGGGACCTACGAGCAGTACTTC; CDR3: CASSDRQGGTYEQYF
V: TRBV7-3; size: once; D: TRBD2; J: TRBJ2-1; DNA: TGTGCCAGCAGCCCTACAGCGGGAGGATCCTACAATGAGCAGTTCTTC; CDR3: CASSPTAGGSYNEQFF